This TCR beta chain appears in the sequencing data of a study of Ad26.COV2.S vaccination and SARS-CoV-2 variants. Findings and caveats of the study: Researchers reported similar non-spike TCR breadth in vaccine and placebo recipients.

The ends lost 1 base at V and 5 bases at J; junction bases unmatched: 4. Germline lookup yields CDR1 SGHDT and CDR2 YYEEEE. The CDR3 sequence is 14 residues long. Treatment in this sample: some 20 received Ad26.COV2.S at low or high dose, single or two shots; several received placebo; per-sample allocation not given. The investigators took samples on day 63 after the first vaccine or placebo injection. Vaccination used an Ad26 vector expressing Wuhan-strain SARS-CoV-2 spike. Clones were read by immunoSEQ multiplex PCR, and TCRdb kept only the in-frame ones, dropping some. The top ten clones hold approximately 1.6% of a sample with some 410,000 clones, about 90% of them seen once. A word on this clone: What it binds is unknown.

This sequence originates from a person between 18 and 65 years old who received the Ad26.COV2.S COVID-19 vaccine or a placebo. The rearrangement links TRBV5-6 to TRBJ2-7, with 9 bases that match TRBD2. The source was peripheral blood, collected in a trial of Ad26.COV2.S vaccine versus placebo. CDR3 loop: CASSLPSGINEQYF. The CDR3 DNA is TGTGCCAGCAGCTTGCCTAGCGGGATAAACGAGCAGTACTTC. The variable domain in full, completed from reference TRBV5-6 and TRBJ2-7, reads DAGVTQSPTHLIKTRGQQVTLRCSPKSGHDTVSWYQQALGQGPQFIFQYYEEEERQRGNFPDRFSGHQFPNYSSELNVNALLLGDSALYLCASSLPSGINEQYFGPGTRLTVT.